The clone carrying this TCR beta chain was seen ten or more times. This sample is drawn from a study of T cell repertoires in cytomegalovirus infection. As for the study in general: Matching HLA type and CMV infection were both indicated by public TCR beta signatures.

MiXCR was run by TCRdb on the reads, yielding one entry per CDR3 protein. Among about 450,000 distinct CDR3 sequences listed, roughly a third were seen once. The CDR3 consists of 17 residues. The V end lost 5 bases, the J end lost 0 bases, and 16 bases lay between the germline ends. CDR1 and CDR2 from the germline V gene are SEHNR and FQNEAQ (reference sequence). The sequenced material came from PBMCs. The gene calls are TRBV7-9 and TRBJ2-2, with D uncertain. This TCR derives from a human donor in good health (CMV status not recorded). Some clones in this sample may be carry-over from other donors' samples. The CDR3 region is CASSVSLGFANTGELFF. The CDR3 region has the DNA TGTGCCAGCAGCGTATCTTTGGGGTTCGCGAACACCGGGGAGCTGTTTTTT.